The 10 T cell receptor beta chains below come from one sample, sequenced in a study of T cell repertoires in cytomegalovirus infection. TCRdb analysed the reads with MiXCR anew, one entry per CDR3 protein. The sample shows 250,000 to 400,000 distinct CDR3 sequences, roughly 25% of them seen only once. These receptors lack a known antigen. Sequenced here: cultured PBMCs, sampled from culture after CMV antigen stimulation. The receptors come from a human donor in good health (CMV status not recorded). Some clones in this sample may be carry-over from other donors' samples.

The chain recombines TRBV19 with TRBJ1-2; a weak D match, TRBD1 (6 bases). Germline V gene lookup returns CDR1 LNHDA and CDR2 SQIVND (reference sequence). With 6 bases removed from V and 6 bases from J, the gap between germline ends came to 11 bases. There are 12 residues in the CDR3. CDR3 DNA: TGTGCCAGTAGGGAACAGGGTAATGGCTACACCTTC. Translation gives CASREQGNGYTF. Together with reference TRBV19 and TRBJ1-2, the CDR3 gives the full variable domain: DGGITQSPKYLFRKEGQNVTLSCEQNLNHDAMYWYRQDPGQGLRLIYYSQIVNDFQKGDIAEGYSVSREKKESFPLTVTSAQKNPTAFYLCASREQGNGYTFGSGTRLTVV.

The chain combines TRBV12-3 or TRBV12-4 with TRBJ1-5, with 11 bases fitting TRBD1. The CDR3 contains 16 residues. With V trimmed by 6 bases and J by 7 bases, 11 bases remained unmatched. CDR3 in DNA: TGTGCCAGCAGCTCCGGACAGGGGGCACGTGGCCAGCCCCAGCATTTT. Translating it yields CASSSGQGARGQPQHF.

This clonotype was seen only a few times. This chain joins TRBV12-3 or TRBV12-4 and TRBJ1-1; 9 bases are shared with TRBD1. With 2 bases clipped from V and 0 bases from J, the junction kept 1 base outside the gene matches. The CDR3 consists of 15 residues. The CDR3 here is CASSLTGGMNTEAFF. CDR3 DNA sequence: TGTGCCAGCAGTTTAACAGGGGGCATGAACACTGAAGCTTTCTTT.

The chain is built from TRBV7-3 and TRBJ2-1; maybe TRBD2 (5 bases). The CDR3 extends over 12 amino acids. Trimming removed 5 bases from V and 10 bases from J, with 12 bases in between. Germline-derived CDR1 and CDR2 are SGHTA and FQGTGA. The CDR3 loop is CASSPPSGEQFF. The CDR3 bases are TGTGCCAGCAGCCCCCCCTCGGGGGAGCAGTTCTTC.

V usage is TRBV28 and J usage is TRBJ1-4, with TRBD1 matching 7 bases. V shed 7 bases, J shed 7 bases, and the junction held 12 bases outside the gene matches. This CDR3 has 15 residues. CDR1 and CDR2 (germline): MDHEN, SYDVKM. The CDR3 reads CASTSGARGGEKLFF. As DNA, the CDR3 is TGTGCCAGCACCTCGGGAGCCAGGGGGGGTGAAAAACTGTTTTTT.

This chain links TRBV2 with TRBJ2-1; D could derive from TRBD1 or TRBD2 (5 bases each). The CDR3 extends over 13 amino acids. Germline assignment: CDR1 SNHLY and CDR2 FYNNEI. V was clipped by 5 bases and J by 12 bases, with 17 bases between them. CDR3 region: CASSPARGAGQFF. The DNA for the CDR3 is TGTGCCAGCAGTCCCGCACGTGGGGCGGGGCAGTTCTTC.

This clonotype was observed many times. This chain connects TRBV7-6 to TRBJ1-5; 8 bases line up with TRBD1. Germline CDR1 and CDR2: SGHVS and FNYEAQ. The CDR3 runs to 15 residues. The V gene end was trimmed by 2 bases and the J gene end by 2 bases; junction bases not matched to a gene: 2. The CDR3 bases are TGTGCCAGCAGCTTAATGGGACAGGGCAATCAGCCCCAGCATTTT. It codes for CASSLMGQGNQPQHF.

The V call is TRBV27, the J call TRBJ2-7; no clear D gene. Germline V CDR1 and CDR2: MNHEY, SMNVEV (reference sequence). This CDR3 has 16 amino acids. Trimming took off 0 bases at V and 0 bases at J, with 12 bases between the two ends. CDR3 DNA: TGTGCCAGCAGTTTATCGAGGCTGGGTTACTCCTACGAGCAGTACGTC. It yields the protein CASSLSRLGYSYEQYV.

This clonotype has just a few counts. The gene calls are TRBV7-2 and TRBJ2-5, with TRBD2 identical over 12 bases. Germline trimming cut 6 bases from V and 3 bases from J; bases unmatched to any gene: 5. Germline assignment: CDR1 SGHTA and CDR2 FQGNSA. The CDR3 totals 15 residues. CDR3 loop: CASSRLAGAEETQYF. CDR3 in DNA: TGTGCCAGCAGTCGACTAGCGGGAGCTGAAGAGACCCAGTACTTC.

The rearrangement joins TRBV30 to TRBJ1-5; unclear D gene. V lost 1 base and J lost 7, with 11 bases in between. Germline V gene lookup returns CDR1 GTSNPN and CDR2 SVGIG (reference sequence). This CDR3 has 13 residues. In DNA, the CDR3 is TGTGCCTGGAGTGCAAAGGGAAGCCAGCCCCAGCATTTT. Residues: CAWSAKGSQPQHF.